The rows below give T cell receptor beta chains drawn from one sample of a study of cytomegalovirus exposure and HLA in healthy donors. The repertoire was sequenced with immunoSEQ multiplex PCR; TCRdb's copy has only in-frame clones and lacks some. The sample shows about 200,000 clones, 60% to 80% of them seen only once. Input material: PBMCs. Source of these receptors: a man aged 18-30 years in good health and CMV-seronegative. Each CDR3 is given with its conserved first and last residue.

v_gene: TRBV5-1; CDR3aa: CASSWGRADGELFF
v_gene: TRBV6-5; CDR3aa: CASSLGLRYEQYF
v_gene: TRBV7-6; CDR3aa: CASSLAGIGSTDTQYF
v_gene: TRBV30; CDR3aa: CAWKTGLAKNIQYF
v_gene: TRBV9; CDR3aa: CASSVFEGYEQYF
v_gene: TRBV10-3; CDR3aa: CAISEPPTPGLAETSNEQFF
v_gene: TRBV5-1; CDR3aa: CASSFQGAPDTQYF
v_gene: TRBV6-1; CDR3aa: CASNFNEKLFF
v_gene: TRBV7-9; CDR3aa: CASSSNRDRGLDEQFF
v_gene: TRBV5-6; CDR3aa: CASSLYHDRNTEAFF
v_gene: TRBV28; CDR3aa: CASTFLGQENTGELFF
v_gene: TRBV7-9; CDR3aa: CSSSLLLAGALGYNEQFF
v_gene: TRBV7-3; CDR3aa: CASSHGLLNEQFF
v_gene: TRBV29-1; CDR3aa: CSVDSLNTDTQYF
v_gene: TRBV27; CDR3aa: CASTAPGSEGYTF
v_gene: TRBV5-1; CDR3aa: CASLIAGGPFGDTQYF
v_gene: TRBV5-4; CDR3aa: CASSFQGAHEQYF
v_gene: TRBV5-1; CDR3aa: CASSFRVGGNTEAFF
v_gene: TRBV30; CDR3aa: CAWSRGNTGELFF
v_gene: TRBV7-9; CDR3aa: CASSPVDRGPYNSPLHF
v_gene: TRBV29-1; CDR3aa: CSVGQNQNTEAFF
v_gene: TRBV6-1; CDR3aa: CASSWTGGDTGELFF
v_gene: TRBV14; CDR3aa: CASSHVAEETQYF
v_gene: TRBV6-6; CDR3aa: CASSYKGPPGNEQFF
v_gene: TRBV11-2; CDR3aa: CASSLVWLADTGELFF
v_gene: TRBV27; CDR3aa: CASSPSGTALRKGYTF
v_gene: TRBV7-3; CDR3aa: CASSKREGGELFF
v_gene: TRBV7-2; CDR3aa: CASSLGGGANSPLHF
v_gene: TRBV5-1; CDR3aa: CASSLADRRNEQYF
v_gene: TRBV6-6; CDR3aa: CASSYSEVQETQYF
v_gene: TRBV18; CDR3aa: CASSPGDRGRCTF
v_gene: TRBV6-6; CDR3aa: CASSRSRTNEKLFF
v_gene: TRBV28; CDR3aa: CASRELPAGVLETQYF
v_gene: TRBV29-1; CDR3aa: CSVDNLGLAGGPFTQYF
v_gene: TRBV11-1; CDR3aa: CASSPTNTGELFF
v_gene: TRBV11-2; CDR3aa: CASTTGQDYDEQYF